These 24 T cell receptor beta chains originate from one sample sequenced in a study of siplizumab effects on memory and regulatory T cells. Repertoires were generated with immunoSEQ multiplex PCR, while TCRdb's copy carries only in-frame clones and drops some. Of some 110,000 clones in the sample, over 85% were seen once. Sample: Tregs sorted from blood. The receptors shown here come from a human donor in good health.

This sequence joins TRBV9 and TRBJ2-7; D is perhaps TRBD2 (6 bases). The germline V gene has CDR1 SGDLS and CDR2 YYNGEE. The CDR3 runs 16 residues. Trimming left V 2 bases short and J 1 base short, with 16 bases between. CDR3: CASSVGPGLTSYEQYF. DNA of the CDR3: TGTGCCAGCAGCGTCGGACCGGGACTCACATCCTACGAGCAGTACTTC.

This clone turned up a few times. The V call is TRBV7-9, the J call TRBJ2-3; TRBD1 might be the D (7 bases). CDR3 length: 15 amino acids. The V gene's germline CDR1 is SEHNR and CDR2 FQNEAQ (reference sequence). Trimming cost V 7 bases and J 5 bases, with 19 bases left between them. In DNA form, the CDR3 reads TGTGCCAGCACATCCAGGAGGGGGCATCAAGATACGCAGTATTTT. Translating it yields CASTSRRGHQDTQYF.

The rearrangement joins TRBV9 to TRBJ1-3, with no clear D. The ends were cut back, 0 bases at V and 4 bases at J, with 8 bases in the middle. This CDR3 region has 14 residues. Germline loops: CDR1 SGDLS, CDR2 YYNGEE. CDR3 in amino acids: CASSVEGSGNTIYF. The CDR3 nucleotides are TGTGCCAGCAGCGTAGAAGGGTCGGGAAACACCATATATTTT. Drawing the rest from reference TRBV9 and TRBJ1-3, the complete variable domain is DSGVTQTPKHLITATGQRVTLRCSPRSGDLSVYWYQQSLDQGLQFLIQYYNGEERAKGNILERFSAQQFPDLHSELNLSSLELGDSALYFCASSVEGSGNTIYFGEGSWLTVV.

By sample fraction, this clone is medium-sized. The chain carries TRBV19 and TRBJ1-1; perhaps TRBD1 as D (6 bases). The CDR3 length is 13 residues. The ends were cut back, 3 bases at V and 5 bases at J, with 10 bases in the middle. Germline V lookup: CDR1 LNHDA, CDR2 SQIVND (reference sequence). The CDR3 DNA reads as TGTGCCAGTAGTATTTGGGGGCTTACTGAAGCTTTCTTT. It specifies CASSIWGLTEAFF.

This sequence joins TRBV7-3 and TRBJ2-2; D is unresolved. CDR3 length: 14 residues. The germline CDR1 and CDR2 sequences are SGHTA and FQGTGA. Between the trimmed V and J ends, which lost 5 bases and 5 bases, there was a span of 12 bases. The CDR3 DNA follows: TGTGCCAGCAGCCCTAAGACTGGGACCGGGGAGCTGTTTTTT. It encodes CASSPKTGTGELFF. The variable domain in full, completed from reference TRBV7-3 and TRBJ2-2, reads GAGVSQTPSNKVTEKGKYVELRCDPISGHTALYWYRQSLGQGPEFLIYFQGTGAADDSGLPNDRFFAVRPEGSVSTLKIQRTERGDSAVYLCASSPKTGTGELFFGEGSRLTVL.

The genes are TRBV29-1 and TRBJ1-2, with D possibly being TRBD1 (6 bases). This CDR3 contains 14 residues. Germline V gene data show CDR1 as SQVTM and CDR2 as ANQGSEA. With 2 bases removed from V and 5 bases from J, the gap between germline ends came to 15 bases. CDR3 sequence reads: CSVEFRDKEYGYTF. CDR3 DNA: TGCAGCGTTGAATTCCGGGACAAGGAATATGGCTACACCTTC.

This clone has only one observation. The rearrangement uses TRBV19 and TRBJ1-2; possibly TRBD1 for D (5 bases). This CDR3 contains 15 residues. The germline CDR1 and CDR2 sequences are LNHDA and SQIVND (reference sequence). Trimming shortened V by 8 bases and J by 8 bases, and 24 bases separated the two germline ends. The CDR3 bases are TGTGCCAGTTCGATCACTGGGAGGAGGGGCGAGGGCTACACCTTC. Translating gives CASSITGRRGEGYTF.

The chain has TRBV30 and TRBJ1-1, with TRBD1 identical over 8 bases. The CDR3 runs to 17 residues. Germline V CDR1 and CDR2: GTSNPN, SVGIG (reference sequence). V shed 4 bases and J 0 bases; nucleotides not matched to a gene: 13. The CDR3 region is CAWKKRTGNIMNTEAFF. Written as DNA, the CDR3 is TGTGCCTGGAAAAAAAGGACAGGGAACATTATGAACACTGAAGCTTTCTTT.

The V gene is TRBV21-1, the J gene TRBJ1-5; the DNA was not used to check the table's D call, TRBD1. TRBV21-1 is deemed a pseudogene. The CDR3 runs to 13 residues. The CDR3 region is CASSKGQDQPQHF. DNA for the CDR3: TGTGCCAGCAGCAAAGGACAGGATCAGCCCCAGCATTTT.

This chain connects TRBV5-1 to TRBJ2-1, with 9 bases fitting TRBD2. Trimming took 4 bases from V and 4 from J; bases not matched to a gene: 18. From germline, CDR1 is SGHRS and CDR2 YFSETQ. CDR3 size: 19 residues. The chain's CDR3 is CASSRARLAVSGWYNEQFF. The CDR3 nucleotides are TGCGCCAGCAGCCGAGCGAGACTAGCGGTTTCGGGTTGGTACAATGAGCAGTTCTTC.

CDR3 loop: CASSRDRQAGTYGYTF. As DNA, the CDR3 is TGTGCCAGCAGCAGGGATCGACAGGCGGGTACCTATGGCTACACCTTC. The chain is built from TRBV2 and TRBJ1-2, with D perhaps TRBD1 (6 bases). Germline V gives CDR1 SNHLY, CDR2 FYNNEI. The V and J ends lost 6 bases and 4 bases respectively, with 21 bases between them. CDR3 length: 16 residues.

In its sample, this clone was seen once. The chain couples TRBV30 to TRBJ1-5, with 7 positions matching TRBD1. Germline CDR1 GTSNPN, CDR2 SVGIG (reference sequence). Trimming removed 2 bases from V and 5 bases from J; junction bases left unmatched: 6. The CDR3 loop spans 14 amino acids. The CDR3, as DNA: TGTGCCTGGAGTCGCAGGGGGACAGATCAGCCCCAGCATTTT. It yields the protein CAWSRRGTDQPQHF.

The rearrangement links TRBV18 to TRBJ1-4, with 8 bases aligning to TRBD1. V was pared by 3 bases and J by 10 bases, with 10 bases of the junction left unmatched. There are 15 residues in the CDR3. The germline V gene encodes CDR1 KGHSH and CDR2 LQKENI. CDR3 coding DNA: TGTGCCAGCTCACCCGATCGGACAGGGCTGGGAAAACTGTTTTTT. Its protein product is CASSPDRTGLGKLFF.

The rearrangement uses TRBV15 and TRBJ2-4, with D tentatively TRBD1 (6 bases). The CDR3 is 17 amino acids. The V end lost 3 bases, the J end lost 4 bases, and 19 bases lay between the germline ends. Germline CDR1 is LNHNV and CDR2 is YYDKDF (reference sequence). The CDR3 sequence: CATSRAQGFQLKNIQYF. The CDR3 nucleotides are TGTGCCACCAGCAGGGCCCAGGGGTTCCAGCTGAAAAACATTCAGTACTTC.

The J gene is TRBJ2-7, the V gene TRBV7-2; 8 bases agree with TRBD2. The germline V gene encodes CDR1 SGHTA and CDR2 FQGNSA. The junction had 6 bases not matched to a gene; V was cut back by 5 bases and J by 0 bases. The CDR3 loop spans 15 amino acids. The chain's CDR3 is CASSPPGGSSYEQYF. CDR3 nucleotides: TGTGCCAGCAGCCCCCCGGGGGGGAGCTCCTACGAGCAGTACTTC.

This clone was seen a single time. The genes are TRBV6-5 and TRBJ1-5, with a weak D call TRBD1 (5 bases). This CDR3 contains 10 residues. CDR1 and CDR2 (germline): MNHEY, SVGAGI. Here the CDR3 DNA reads TGTGGCTCAGGGAGACAGCCCCAGCATTTT. It encodes CGSGRQPQHF.

This chain uses TRBV5-1 with TRBJ2-7; possible D gene TRBD1, 7 bases. In germline, CDR1 is SGHRS, CDR2 YFSETQ. Trimming shortened V by 6 bases and J by 3 bases, and 19 bases separated the two germline ends. The CDR3 loop spans 15 amino acids. The CDR3 coding sequence is TGCGCCAGCACCTACGGCCAGGGGGGCATCTACGAGCAGTACTTC. Protein: CASTYGQGGIYEQYF.

This chain connects TRBV10-3 to TRBJ2-1; D tentatively fits TRBD1 or TRBD2 (6 bases each). The germline V and J ends were trimmed by 7 bases and 0 bases, with 16 bases remaining between them. Germline lookup yields CDR1 ENHRY and CDR2 SYGVKD. The CDR3 has 16 residues. The chain's CDR3 is CAINDGGPRSYNEQFF. In DNA, the CDR3 is TGTGCCATCAACGATGGGGGGCCCCGCTCCTACAATGAGCAGTTCTTC.

The genes are TRBV5-8 and TRBJ1-1, with 7 bases lining up with TRBD1. CDR3 length: 14 amino acids. CDR1 is SGHTS, CDR2 YDEGEE, per germline. Trimming at V came to 1 base and at J to 1 base, leaving 1 base not matched to a gene. The CDR3 DNA is TGTGCCAGCAGCTTGCAGGGGGGGAACACTGAAGCTTTCTTT. Its translation: CASSLQGGNTEAFF.

This chain links TRBV11-3 with TRBJ2-7; D unresolved. V was pared by 1 base and J by 2 bases, with 6 bases between. The germline gives CDR1 SGHNT, CDR2 YENEEA. The CDR3 covers 13 residues. CDR3 amino acids: CASSLVRPYEQYF. DNA for the CDR3: TGTGCCAGCAGCTTAGTAAGACCCTACGAGCAGTACTTC.

The chain links TRBV4-2 to TRBJ1-6; D may be TRBD1 (5 bases). Germline values: CDR1 LGHNA, CDR2 YNFKEQ. V lost 0 bases to trimming and J lost 10 bases, with 10 bases between them. CDR3 size: 14 residues. The CDR3 DNA sequence: TGTGCCAGCAGCCAAGATGGGTGGGGCTCACCCCTCCACTTT. This gives the protein CASSQDGWGSPLHF.

This chain joins TRBV6-1 and TRBJ1-5; D gene unclear. With 0 bases removed from V and 0 bases from J, the gap between germline ends came to 9 bases. This CDR3 has 16 residues. Germline values: CDR1 MNHNS, CDR2 SASEGT. In nucleotides, the CDR3 is TGTGCCAGCAGTGAAGCGCGAGGGAATAGCAATCAGCCCCAGCATTTT. It specifies CASSEARGNSNQPQHF.

This chain links TRBV19 with TRBJ1-1; possible D gene TRBD1, 6 bases. This CDR3 contains 12 residues. V lost 4 bases to trimming and J lost 5 bases, with 8 bases between them. CDR1 is LNHDA and CDR2 is SQIVND in the germline V gene (reference sequence). CDR3 nucleotide sequence: TGTGCCAGTAGTAGGGGGCGGACTGAAGCTTTCTTT. Translated, it gives CASSRGRTEAFF.

The J gene is TRBJ2-1, the V gene TRBV5-1; D might be TRBD2 (5 bases). Germline CDR1 is SGHRS and CDR2 is YFSETQ. V was pared by 1 base and J by 10 bases, with 12 bases between. This CDR3 has 13 amino acids. Here the CDR3 reads CASSLFREREQFF. The CDR3, as DNA: TGCGCCAGCAGCTTGTTTAGGGAGAGGGAGCAGTTCTTC.